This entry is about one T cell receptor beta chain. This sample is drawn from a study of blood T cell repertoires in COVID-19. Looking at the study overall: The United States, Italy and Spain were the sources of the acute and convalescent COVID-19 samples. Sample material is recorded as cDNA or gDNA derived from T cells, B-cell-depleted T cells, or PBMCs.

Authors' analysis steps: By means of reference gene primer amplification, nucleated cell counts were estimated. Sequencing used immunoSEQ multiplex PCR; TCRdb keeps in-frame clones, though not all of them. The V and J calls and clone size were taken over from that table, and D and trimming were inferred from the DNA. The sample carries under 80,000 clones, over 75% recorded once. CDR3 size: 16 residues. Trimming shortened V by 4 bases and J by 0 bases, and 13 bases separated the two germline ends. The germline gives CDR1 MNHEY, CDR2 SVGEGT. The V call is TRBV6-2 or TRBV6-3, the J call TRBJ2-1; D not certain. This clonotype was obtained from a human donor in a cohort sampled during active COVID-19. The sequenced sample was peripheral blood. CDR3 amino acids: CASSSPMASSYNEQFF. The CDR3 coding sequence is TGTGCCAGCAGTTCCCCCATGGCTAGCTCCTACAATGAGCAGTTCTTC.